This TCR beta chain stems from a study of regulatory T cells in long-lasting Graves disease. Findings and limits, study-wide: Analyses excluded thyroid tissue, covering peripheral blood alone. Favored usage of TRBV28, TRBJ1-2 and TRBJ2-5 was recorded in persistent disease.

Time point reported: newly diagnosed GD, antithyroid drugs for less than 3 months. After RNA was extracted from PBMCs, the TCR library was made from it. This clonotype appeared many times. The antigen is not known. This CDR3 has 13 amino acids. Germline assignment: CDR1 GTSNPN and CDR2 SVGIG (reference sequence). V lost 5 bases to trimming and J lost 5 bases; unmatched junction nucleotides: 5. iRepertoire HTBI primers and Arm-PCR of CDR3 regions built TCR beta libraries. One entry per CDR3 protein results from TCRdb running MiXCR on the multiplex PCR reads. The data show 450,000 to 650,000 distinct CDR3 sequences, about 16% seen once. Separately, the same data were catalogued under a study of T cells in Graves' hyperthyroidism and ophthalmopathy. Per that study: Based on clinical symptoms, serum thyroxine and TRAb, thyroid ultrasound and orbital computed tomography, diagnoses were reached. A first-round RT-PCR of the TCR CDR3 used the HTBI primer set.

Sequenced here: peripheral blood mononuclear cells (PBMCs), sampled at new diagnosis, from a patient treated with antithyroid drugs. This sequence joins TRBV30 and TRBJ2-3, with 9 bases matching TRBD2. The origin of this receptor is a woman aged 35 to 60 with Graves disease. The CDR3 spells CAWGTSSLDTQYF. CDR3 coding DNA: TGTGCCTGGGGGACTAGCAGCTTAGATACGCAGTATTTT.